This TCR beta chain appears in the sequencing data of a study of graft-versus-host responses after intestinal transplantation. Libraries were prepared by immunoSEQ multiplex PCR; TCRdb keeps only in-frame clonotypes and omits some of them. This sample has approximately 120,000 clones; 90% to 95% occur once, and the top ten carry around 0.16%. Concerning this clone itself: Antigen specificity is unknown.

Germline CDR1 and CDR2: SGHNT and YENEEA. This CDR3 is 14 amino acids long. Trimming stripped 1 base from V and 3 bases from J, with 10 bases between. The TCR sequence derives from a human donor who received an intestinal transplant. The specimen comprised unstimulated CD4+ T cells sorted from spleen or lymph node cells, sampled before intestinal transplant. The chain couples TRBV11-3 to TRBJ2-7, with a possible D match to TRBD2 (6 bases). The CDR3 bases are TGTGCCAGCAGCTTAGCGGGGGTGGTCTACGAGCAGTACTTC. This translates into CASSLAGVVYEQYF. Drawing the rest from reference TRBV11-3 and TRBJ2-7, the complete variable domain is EAGVVQSPRYKIIEKKQPVAFWCNPISGHNTLYWYLQNLGQGPELLIRYENEEAVDDSQLPKDRFSAERLKGVDSTLKIQPAELGDSAVYLCASSLAGVVYEQYFGPGTRLTVT.